This T cell receptor (beta chain) was obtained from a study of blood T cell repertoires in COVID-19. Across the whole study: COVID-19 samples from acute and convalescent phases originated in the United States, Italy and Spain. T cells, B-cell-depleted T cells, or PBMCs provided the cDNA or gDNA that served as material.

Germline V CDR1 and CDR2: SGDLS, YYNGEE. This CDR3 spans 16 amino acids. With V trimmed by 0 bases and J by 4 bases, 4 bases remained unmatched. Authors' methods: By means of reference gene primer amplification, nucleated cell counts were estimated. Clones were read by immunoSEQ multiplex PCR, and TCRdb kept only the in-frame ones, dropping some. V and J calls and clone size are as listed in that table; D and trimming were resolved from the DNA. In the table there are 120,000 to 150,000 clones, around 86% of which are singletons. The clonotype was recovered from a man aged 45-65 years who had recovered from COVID-19. Sequencing was carried out using peripheral blood. V gene TRBV9 combines with J gene TRBJ1-4, with 9 bases matching TRBD1. CDR3 in DNA: TGTGCCAGCAGCGTAGCAGCGGACAGGGGTAATGAAAAACTGTTTTTT. Encoded protein: CASSVAADRGNEKLFF.